Each of the 17 T cell receptor beta chains below was sequenced from the same sample in a study of CD8 T cells in Susac syndrome. Roughly 0.45 to 1 ug RNA was reverse transcribed with random hexamers. Via MiXCR, TCRdb re-called the immunoSEQ multiplex PCR reads, giving one row per CDR3 protein. The table lists about 400,000 distinct CDR3 sequences, approximately 85% of them singletons, with approximately 0.11% in the top ten. Input material: CD8+ T cells from PBMCs. The receptors come from a human donor with multiple sclerosis.

This chain links TRBV4-1 with TRBJ2-7; 8 bases agree with TRBD1. This CDR3 is built from 16 residues. In germline, CDR1 is MGHRA, CDR2 YSYEKL. V lost 1 base and J lost 4; bases outside the gene matches: 9. CDR3 amino acids: CASSQVATGERYEQYF. In DNA form, the CDR3 reads TGCGCCAGCAGCCAAGTTGCGACAGGGGAAAGGTACGAGCAGTACTTC.

The chain recombines TRBV7-6 with TRBJ2-7; D gene ambiguous. The germline V gene encodes CDR1 SGHVS and CDR2 FNYEAQ. V lost 5 bases, J lost 7 bases, and 15 bases lay in between. The CDR3 extends over 13 amino acids. In DNA form, the CDR3 reads TGTGCCAGCAGCCCCACGCCGCTCGAAGAGCAGTACTTC. It yields the protein CASSPTPLEEQYF.

The chain carries TRBV6-2 or TRBV6-3 and TRBJ2-2; 9 bases are a match to TRBD1. The germline CDR1 and CDR2 sequences are MNHEY and SVGEGT. The CDR3 totals 17 residues. V lost 5 bases to trimming and J lost 5 bases; unmatched junction nucleotides: 12. The CDR3 region has the DNA TGTGCCAGCAGTCTCCGGGACAGGGAAGAAGGGACCGGGGAGCTGTTTTTT. Residues: CASSLRDREEGTGELFF.

This clonotype was found a few times. This chain uses TRBV6-1 with TRBJ2-1; the D is unclear. Deletions cut 8 bases from V and 2 bases from J, with 7 bases between. Germline CDR1 reads MNHNS; CDR2 reads SASEGT. This CDR3 is built from 12 residues. The DNA of the CDR3 is TGTGCCAGCTCAGGAACCTACAATGAGCAGTTCTTC. It is translated as CASSGTYNEQFF.

The chain carries TRBV7-9 and TRBJ2-5; 8 bases are a match to TRBD1. Germline values: CDR1 SEHNR, CDR2 FQNEAQ (reference sequence). The CDR3 runs 16 residues. V was clipped by 4 bases and J by 1 base; unmatched bases: 8. CDR3 coding DNA: TGTGCCAGCAGCTCACCGGGACAGGAAGCCCAAGAGACCCAGTACTTC. It encodes CASSSPGQEAQETQYF.

The chain is built from TRBV30 and TRBJ1-4, with D unclear. The germline gives CDR1 GTSNPN, CDR2 SVGIG (reference sequence). Trimming stripped 4 bases from V and 7 bases from J, with 13 bases between. This CDR3 spans 13 amino acids. CDR3 nucleotides: TGTGCCTGGAATTCAGTTAATTCTGAAAAACTGTTTTTT. It translates to CAWNSVNSEKLFF.

V and J are TRBV4-1 and TRBJ2-2; no clear D gene. The CDR3 spans 13 residues. Trimming left V 1 base short and J 7 bases short, with 7 bases between. Germline lookup yields CDR1 MGHRA and CDR2 YSYEKL. This CDR3 is CASSQVGNGELFF. As DNA, the CDR3 is TGCGCCAGCAGCCAAGTGGGGAACGGGGAGCTGTTTTTT.

The chain links TRBV4-1 to TRBJ1-1; D not resolved. Germline-derived CDR1 and CDR2 are MGHRA and YSYEKL. The CDR3 is 16 residues long. Trimming cost V 3 bases and J 3 bases, with 17 bases left between them. The CDR3 DNA follows: TGCGCCAGCAGCCAGTATCCGGGGTCGGAGTACACTGAAGCTTTCTTT. Protein: CASSQYPGSEYTEAFF.

The rearrangement links TRBV2 to TRBJ2-2; TRBD1 agrees at 9 bases. CDR1 is SNHLY and CDR2 is FYNNEI in the germline V gene. The J segment lost 2 bases and the V segment lost 6 bases, leaving 10 bases of the junction unmatched. CDR3 length: 17 amino acids. CDR3 amino acids: CASRPPSTGGNTGELFF. The CDR3 DNA reads as TGTGCCAGCAGACCCCCTTCGACAGGGGGTAACACCGGGGAGCTGTTTTTT.

This chain connects TRBV4-1 to TRBJ2-2; D may be TRBD1 or TRBD2 (7 bases each). V lost 1 base and J 7 bases, leaving 13 bases between the germline ends. This CDR3 is built from 15 residues. Germline loops: CDR1 MGHRA, CDR2 YSYEKL. The CDR3 DNA is TGCGCCAGCAGCCAAGTGGCAGGGGGGGGCGGGGAGCTGTTTTTT. It yields the protein CASSQVAGGGGELFF.

This chain connects TRBV12-3 or TRBV12-4 to TRBJ2-3; 10 bases align to TRBD1. V was clipped by 8 bases and J by 5 bases; unmatched bases: 13. This CDR3 region has 16 residues. The CDR3, as DNA: TGTGCCAGCGGATCCGGGACAGGGGAGGAGATAGATACGCAGTATTTT. Its translation is CASGSGTGEEIDTQYF.

There are a few counts of this clonotype. The chain joins TRBV19 to TRBJ1-1, with unresolved D. V gave up 5 bases and J gave up 4 bases, with 8 bases separating them. The CDR3 sequence is 12 residues long. Germline loops: CDR1 LNHDA, CDR2 SQIVND (reference sequence). Written as DNA, the CDR3 is TGTGCCAGTAGTCGCGGGTTCACTGAAGCTTTCTTT. Its protein product is CASSRGFTEAFF. Variable domain in full (rest from reference TRBV19 and TRBJ1-1): DGGITQSPKYLFRKEGQNVTLSCEQNLNHDAMYWYRQDPGQGLRLIYYSQIVNDFQKGDIAEGYSVSREKKESFPLTVTSAQKNPTAFYLCASSRGFTEAFFGQGTRLTVV.

The V call is TRBV11-2, the J call TRBJ1-1, with D hard to call. This CDR3 contains 12 residues. Trimming removed 5 bases at V and 6 bases at J, with 10 bases between. Germline CDR1 SGHAT, CDR2 FQNNGV. The chain's CDR3 is CASSNRRPEAFF. The DNA for the CDR3 is TGTGCCAGCAGCAATCGACGCCCTGAAGCTTTCTTT.

This chain connects TRBV4-1 to TRBJ2-2; D is unresolved. CDR1 and CDR2 from the germline V gene are MGHRA and YSYEKL. This CDR3 has 17 amino acids. V was cut by 1 base and J by 6 bases, with 18 bases left in between. CDR3 nucleotides: TGCGCCAGCAGCCAAGGACGATCCGGCGACCTGGCCGGGGAGCTGTTTTTT. Protein sequence: CASSQGRSGDLAGELFF.

The chain has TRBV28 and TRBJ2-7; 7 positions match TRBD2. The germline CDR1 and CDR2 sequences are MDHEN and SYDVKM. V was pared by 5 bases and J by 4 bases, with 14 bases of the junction left unmatched. CDR3 size: 16 residues. DNA of the CDR3: TGTGCCAGCAGTCCCCGTCCTAGCGGCACACGTTACGAGCAGTACTTC. Residues: CASSPRPSGTRYEQYF.

This clonotype appeared once. The chain employs TRBV2 and TRBJ2-3; tentative D call: TRBD2 (6 bases). Deletions cut 1 base from V and 0 bases from J, with 11 bases between. The CDR3 is 16 amino acids. Germline V CDR1 and CDR2: SNHLY, FYNNEI. The DNA of the CDR3 is TGTGCCAGCAGTGAAGGTACGAGCGGGAGCACAGATACGCAGTATTTT. Translated: CASSEGTSGSTDTQYF.

The count of this clonotype is one. The chain uses TRBV7-3 and TRBJ1-1; possible D gene TRBD1, 6 bases. The CDR3 has 14 residues. Trimming shortened V by 2 bases and J by 3 bases, and 10 bases separated the two germline ends. The V gene's germline CDR1 is SGHTA and CDR2 FQGTGA. For the CDR3, the DNA is TGTGCCAGCAGCTTACAAGGGGGGGACACTGAAGCTTTCTTT. Protein sequence: CASSLQGGDTEAFF.